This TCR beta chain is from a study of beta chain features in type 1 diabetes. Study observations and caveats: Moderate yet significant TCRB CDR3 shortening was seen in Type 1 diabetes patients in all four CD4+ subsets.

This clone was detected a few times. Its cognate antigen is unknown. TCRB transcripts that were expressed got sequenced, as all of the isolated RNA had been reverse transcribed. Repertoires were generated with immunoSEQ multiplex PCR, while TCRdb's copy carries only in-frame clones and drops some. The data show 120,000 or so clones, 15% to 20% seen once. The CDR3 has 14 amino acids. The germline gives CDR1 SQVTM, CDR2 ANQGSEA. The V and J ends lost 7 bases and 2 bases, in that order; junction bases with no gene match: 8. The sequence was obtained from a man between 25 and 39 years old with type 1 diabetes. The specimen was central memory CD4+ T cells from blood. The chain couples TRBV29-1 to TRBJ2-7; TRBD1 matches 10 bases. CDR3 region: CSAGAGTGAYEQYF. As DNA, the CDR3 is TGCAGCGCCGGGGCCGGGACAGGGGCCTACGAGCAGTACTTC.